This TCR beta chain was retrieved from a study of cytomegalovirus exposure and HLA in healthy donors. Study results and limitations: Roughly even sequencing depth across donors was the assumption behind the presence/absence analyses.

As to this clone: Its antigen is as yet unknown.

Primers for the PCR totalled 60 Vbeta and 13 Jbeta. Sequencing was performed with immunoSEQ multiplex PCR; in TCRdb, only in-frame clones are kept and a portion is missing. The sample records about 200,000 clones, about 79% being singletons. V was clipped by 6 bases and J by 0 bases, with 4 bases between them. The CDR3 contains 12 residues. Germline CDR1 LNHDA, CDR2 SQIVND (reference sequence). This sequence was found in a man aged 18 to 29 in good health and CMV-seronegative. The sequenced material came from PBMCs. This rearrangement joins TRBV19 to TRBJ2-3, with unresolved D. The CDR3 DNA is TGTGCCAGTAGCAGAAGCACAGATACGCAGTATTTT. Translating gives CASSRSTDTQYF.